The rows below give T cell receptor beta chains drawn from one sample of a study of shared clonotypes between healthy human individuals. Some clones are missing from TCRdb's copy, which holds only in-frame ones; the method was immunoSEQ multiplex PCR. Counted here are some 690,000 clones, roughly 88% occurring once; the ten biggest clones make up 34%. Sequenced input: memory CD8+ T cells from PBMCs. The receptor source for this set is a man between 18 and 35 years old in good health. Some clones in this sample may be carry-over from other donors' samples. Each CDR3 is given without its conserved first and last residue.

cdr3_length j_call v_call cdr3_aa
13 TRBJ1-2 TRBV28 ASSSPWDTFYGYT
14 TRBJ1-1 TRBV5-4 ASSLGGQGTYTEAF
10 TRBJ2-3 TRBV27 ASSFRSDTQY
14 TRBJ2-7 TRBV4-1 ASSQDWGFRGYEQY
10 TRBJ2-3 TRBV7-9 ASSRPRDTQY
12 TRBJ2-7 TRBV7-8 ASSSGLGSYEQY
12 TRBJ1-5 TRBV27 ASSRRAENQPQH
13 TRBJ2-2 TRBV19 ASRGEGGNTGELF
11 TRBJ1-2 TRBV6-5 ASKTDGGDGYT
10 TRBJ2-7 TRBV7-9 ASSFTDHEQY
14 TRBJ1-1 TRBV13 ASSFAQGGLNTEAF
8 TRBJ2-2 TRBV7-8 ASSLGELF
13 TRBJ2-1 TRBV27 ASRGLAGDYNEQF
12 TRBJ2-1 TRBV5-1 ASSLSGRANEQF
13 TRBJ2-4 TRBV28 ASSPHRWGKNIQY
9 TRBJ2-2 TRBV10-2 ASSDVGELF
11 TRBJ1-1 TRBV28 ASSWARGTGAF
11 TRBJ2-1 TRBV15 ATSSRGSIEQF
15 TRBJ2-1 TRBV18 ASSPSKGLAGYNEQF
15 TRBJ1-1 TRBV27 ASSPYLGDVGNTEAF
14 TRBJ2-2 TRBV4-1 ASSQRDRGLAGELF